This is a list of T cell receptor beta chains from one sample in a study of T cell repertoires in cytomegalovirus infection. Their target antigens are unknown. Using its own MiXCR run on the reads, TCRdb lists one record per CDR3 protein. In the table there are roughly 990,000 distinct CDR3 sequences, around 30% of which are singletons. The sequencing used cultured CD8+ T cells from PBMCs, collected from culture after CMV antigen stimulation. These receptors originate from a human donor in good health (CMV status not recorded). Some clones in this sample may be carry-over from other donors' samples. Both conserved end residues are part of each CDR3. Fields, in order: clone size, V gene, J gene, D gene, CDR3 DNA, CDR3 protein. The D gene is left open where the match is weak. Rows give clone size only sometimes, using once, few, many, or a class for an expanded clone.

>few|TRBV12-3/TRBV12-4|TRBJ2-3|TRBD1
TGTGCCAGCAGGGGCAGGGGGCGCCTGAGCACAGATACGCAGTATTTT
CASRGRGRLSTDTQYF
>few|TRBV7-9|TRBJ1-1|NA
TGTGCCAGCAGCCTAGAAACAGCTGAAGCTTTCTTT
CASSLETAEAFF
>NA|TRBV6-6|TRBJ2-2|NA
TGTGCCAGCGGTGCGGAAACCGGGGAGCTGTTTTTT
CASGAETGELFF
>few|TRBV20-1|TRBJ2-1|TRBD2
TGCAGTGCTAGTGGCGGGGGACTATCCTACAATGAGCAGTTCTTC
CSASGGGLSYNEQFF
>NA|TRBV12-5|TRBJ1-3|NA
TGTGCTAGTGGTTTCCCCACACTTGGGGAAGGAAACACCATATATTTT
CASGFPTLGEGNTIYF
>NA|TRBV27|TRBJ1-5|NA
TGTGCCACGGGGATCTGGGGCAATCAGCCCCAGCATTTT
CATGIWGNQPQHF
>NA|TRBV20-1|TRBJ1-2|TRBD1
TGCAGTGCTGCCCCGGGACAGGCTAACTATGGCTACACCTTC
CSAAPGQANYGYTF
>few|TRBV20-1|TRBJ2-2|NA
TGCAGTGCTACTCTGGGGGCAGGGGTAACCGGGGAGCTGTTTTTT
CSATLGAGVTGELFF
>NA|TRBV20-1|TRBJ2-7|NA
TGCAGTGCTAGAGGTGTACGCTACGAGCAGTACTTC
CSARGVRYEQYF
>many|TRBV12-5|TRBJ2-1|TRBD2
TGTGCTAGTGGTTTGGTACTAGCGGGGGTCACGAGCTCCTACAATGAGCAGTTCTTC
CASGLVLAGVTSSYNEQFF
>NA|TRBV7-4|TRBJ2-1|TRBD1
TGTGCCAGCATCAAACAGGGGGGATCCTACAATGAGCAGTTCTTC
CASIKQGGSYNEQFF
>few|TRBV5-1|TRBJ1-1|NA
TGCGCCAGCAGGATGACGGTGAACACTGAAGCTTTCTTT
CASRMTVNTEAFF
>once|TRBV10-2|TRBJ1-2|NA
TGCGCCAGCAGTGAGAATGGGATCCAAGGAATCCCCTATGGCTACATCTTC
CASSENGIQGIPYGYIF
>many|TRBV4-1|TRBJ1-1|NA
TGCGCCAGCAGCCAATATTTGAACACTGAAGCTTTCTTT
CASSQYLNTEAFF
>few|TRBV28|TRBJ1-1|NA
TGTGCCAGCAGGGACTGGGATACGGGGGCTTTCTTT
CASRDWDTGAFF
>NA|TRBV18|TRBJ1-5|NA
TGTGCCAGCTCACCATCGGAGGGACAGCCCCAGCATTTT
CASSPSEGQPQHF
>few|TRBV29-1|TRBJ2-1|TRBD2
TGCAGCGTCCCTCCTATCGGCCTAGCGGGGAATGGAAAGTTCTTC
CSVPPIGLAGNGKFF
>NA|TRBV27|TRBJ1-6|NA
TGTGCCAGCAGAGGGATTACGGACAGAAAGAATTCACCCCTCCACTTT
CASRGITDRKNSPLHF
>NA|TRBV5-6|TRBJ1-2|TRBD1
TGTGCCAGCAGCTTGAGACGACAGGGGAACTATGGCTACACCTTC
CASSLRRQGNYGYTF
>NA|TRBV29-1|TRBJ2-1|NA
TGCAGCGTCTTAGGGGACTGGGACAATGAGCAGTTCTTC
CSVLGDWDNEQFF
>NA|TRBV10-2|TRBJ1-2|NA
TGCGCCAGCAGTGAGTCTAACTATCCTAACTATGGCTACACCTTC
CASSESNYPNYGYTF
>NA|TRBV27|TRBJ2-5|NA
TGTGCCAGCAGTCCCTTGGGGGGTGGAGAGACCCAGTACTTC
CASSPLGGGETQYF
>NA|TRBV7-9|TRBJ1-2|NA
TGTGCCAGCAGCTTAGGACGGACCACTGTCTATGGCTACACCTTC
CASSLGRTTVYGYTF
>NA|TRBV6-2/TRBV6-3|TRBJ1-1|NA
TGTGCCAGCATTCTAGGGGCTGAAGCTTTCTTT
CASILGAEAFF
>NA|TRBV20-1|TRBJ2-1|TRBD2
TGCATCTGGGGGGGGACCTACAATGAGCAGTTCTTC
CIWGGTYNEQFF
>NA|TRBV6-2/TRBV6-3|TRBJ2-5|TRBD1
TGTGCCGGCAGTCGGACAGGGGGCTGGGAGACCCAGTACTTC
CAGSRTGGWETQYF
>many|TRBV7-2|TRBJ2-7|TRBD2
TGTGCCAGCAGCCCCGGGACTAGCGGGGACGAGCAGTACTTC
CASSPGTSGDEQYF
>many|TRBV7-9|TRBJ2-1|TRBD1
TGTGCCAGCAGCTCGCAACAGGGGAGCTCCTACAATGAGCAGTTCTTC
CASSSQQGSSYNEQFF
>NA|TRBV7-6|TRBJ1-1|TRBD1
TGTGCCAGCGCGTCCCGGGACAGGGTAGCTTTCTTT
CASASRDRVAFF
>few|TRBV27|TRBJ1-6|NA
TGTGCCAGCAGTCCCGAAGGGGTCTCACCCCTCCACTTT
CASSPEGVSPLHF
>many|TRBV4-2|TRBJ1-5|NA
TGTGCCAGCAGCCCAGAAGGTAGCGGCAATCAGCCCCAGCATTTT
CASSPEGSGNQPQHF
>few|TRBV4-1|TRBJ1-5|TRBD1
TGCGCCAGCAGCCAAGTACAGGGGGCATACAATCAGCCCCAGCATTTT
CASSQVQGAYNQPQHF
>few|TRBV29-1|TRBJ2-7|TRBD1
TGCAGCGTAATGACAGGGACCTCCTACGAGCAGTACTTC
CSVMTGTSYEQYF
>NA|TRBV20-1|TRBJ1-2|NA
TGCAGTGCGGACTCCACTCAGGGGATAGCTAACTATGGCTACACCTTC
CSADSTQGIANYGYTF
>many|TRBV12-3/TRBV12-4|TRBJ2-1|TRBD1
TGTGCCAGCAGCATCGACAGGGGGCGAAATGAGCAGTTCTTC
CASSIDRGRNEQFF
>few|TRBV10-3|TRBJ2-3|TRBD1
TGTGCCATCAGAAAAAAGACAGGGGCCCCTTCTAGCACAGATACGCAGTATTTT
CAIRKKTGAPSSTDTQYF
>NA|TRBV7-9|TRBJ2-4|TRBD2
TGTGCCAGCAGCACCGGGACTAGCGGGGTGTTCAAAAACATTCAGTACTTC
CASSTGTSGVFKNIQYF
>NA|TRBV28|TRBJ2-3|NA
TGTGCCAGCAGTTTTCGCACCCTGGAGTTGGATCCCACAGATACGCAGTATTTT
CASSFRTLELDPTDTQYF
>NA|TRBV6-2/TRBV6-3|TRBJ2-1|TRBD1
TGTGCCAGCAGTTACCCGGACAGGGGGGCTGGCAATGAGCAGTTCTTC
CASSYPDRGAGNEQFF
>many|TRBV7-2|TRBJ2-4|NA
TGTGCCAGCAGCTTAGTTGGGGGTTGGACCAAAAACATTCAGTACTTC
CASSLVGGWTKNIQYF
>few|TRBV27|TRBJ1-1|NA
TGTGCCAGCAGAGCGGGCAGGGTCACTGAAGCTTTCTTT
CASRAGRVTEAFF
>NA|TRBV6-1|TRBJ2-1|NA
TGTGCCAGCAGCCAAACCCATCCGGGGAAACACGAAGAGCAGTTCTTC
CASSQTHPGKHEEQFF
>NA|TRBV9|TRBJ2-3|NA
TGTGCCAGCAGCGTAGACATCACAGATACGCAGTATTTT
CASSVDITDTQYF
>few|TRBV28|TRBJ2-1|NA
TGTGCCAGCAGTTTAATCGGAACGGCAAACAATGAGCAGTTCTTC
CASSLIGTANNEQFF
>few|TRBV7-6|TRBJ1-2|NA
TGTGCCAGCAGCCTTTCAACTGGACAGTTCTATGGCTACACCTTC
CASSLSTGQFYGYTF
>NA|TRBV12-3/TRBV12-4|TRBJ1-2|NA
TGTGCCAGCAGTTTGACAGGAGTAAGGGACTATGGCTACACCTTC
CASSLTGVRDYGYTF
>NA|TRBV5-6|TRBJ1-2|NA
TGTGCCAGCAGCTTGGAGGAAGGAGCGGTTTATTATGGCTACACCTTC
CASSLEEGAVYYGYTF
>NA|TRBV7-3|TRBJ2-1|TRBD1
TGTGCCAGCAGCTTGGTGGGACAGGGTCTAGTCCATGAGCAGTTCTTC
CASSLVGQGLVHEQFF
>NA|TRBV7-8|TRBJ2-7|NA
TGTGCCAGCAGCTCCTTCTCGGGAGCCGGGTACGAGCAGTACTTC
CASSSFSGAGYEQYF
>few|TRBV6-6|TRBJ2-2|TRBD2
TGTGCCAGCATCCTGTTTAGCGGGGGGGCCGGGGAGCTGTTTTTT
CASILFSGGAGELFF